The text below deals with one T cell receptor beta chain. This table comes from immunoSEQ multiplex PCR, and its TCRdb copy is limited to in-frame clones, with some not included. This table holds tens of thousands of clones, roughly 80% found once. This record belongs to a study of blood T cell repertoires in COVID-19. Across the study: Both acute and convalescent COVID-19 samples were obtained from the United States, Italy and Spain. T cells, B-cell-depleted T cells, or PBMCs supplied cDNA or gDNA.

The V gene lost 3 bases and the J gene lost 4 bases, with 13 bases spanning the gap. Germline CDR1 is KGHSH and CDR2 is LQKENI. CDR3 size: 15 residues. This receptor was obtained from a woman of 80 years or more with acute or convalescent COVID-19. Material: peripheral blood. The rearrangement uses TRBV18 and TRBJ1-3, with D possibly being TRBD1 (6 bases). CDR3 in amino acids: CASSPVDSAGNTIYF. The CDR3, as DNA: TGTGCCAGCTCACCGGTGGACAGTGCCGGAAACACCATATATTTT.